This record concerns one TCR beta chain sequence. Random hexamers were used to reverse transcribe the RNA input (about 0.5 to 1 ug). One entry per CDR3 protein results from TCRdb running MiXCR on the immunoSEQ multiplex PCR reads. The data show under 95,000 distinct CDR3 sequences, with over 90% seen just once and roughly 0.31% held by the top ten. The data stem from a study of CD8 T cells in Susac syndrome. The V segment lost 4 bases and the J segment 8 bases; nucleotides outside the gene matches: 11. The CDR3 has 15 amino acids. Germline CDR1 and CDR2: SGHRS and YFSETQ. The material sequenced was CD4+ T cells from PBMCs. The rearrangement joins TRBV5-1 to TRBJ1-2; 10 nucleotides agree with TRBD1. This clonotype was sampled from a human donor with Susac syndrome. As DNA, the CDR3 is TGCGCCAGCAGCCTCCACGACAGGGGGCCCCAAGGCTACACCTTC. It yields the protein CASSLHDRGPQGYTF. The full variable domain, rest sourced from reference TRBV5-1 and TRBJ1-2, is KAGVTQTPRYLIKTRGQQVTLSCSPISGHRSVSWYQQTPGQGLQFLFEYFSETQRNKGNFPGRFSGRQFSNSRSEMNVSTLELGDSALYLCASSLHDRGPQGYTFGSGTRLTVV.